One T cell receptor (beta chain) is described in this entry. The antigen remains undetermined. The PCR made use of 60 Vbeta and 13 Jbeta primers. Repertoires were generated with immunoSEQ multiplex PCR, while TCRdb's copy carries only in-frame clones and drops some. The sample carries 90,000 to 140,000 clones, roughly 15% recorded once. This entry comes from a study of cytomegalovirus exposure and HLA in healthy donors. General observations from the study: The authors reported that TCR beta sequences could predict HLA-A and HLA-B alleles. These predictions were accurate for most subjects in the first cohort. TRBV6-2, TRBV6-3 and some other V segments were unresolvable in 87-base-pair reads. Apart from CMV serostatus, no immune exposure information was available. As was reported, the classifier diagnosed cytomegalovirus status with high specificity and sensitivity.

The CDR3 length is 14 residues. V lost 0 bases and J lost 4, with 10 bases in between. The germline V gene has CDR1 SGHRS and CDR2 YFSETQ. The source material was PBMCs. The chain carries TRBV5-1 and TRBJ1-1; a weak D match, TRBD1 (5 bases). The source is a female donor in good health and CMV-seronegative. As DNA, the CDR3 is TGCGCCAGCAGCTTGGGGGGCGGTGGCACTGAAGCTTTCTTT. It is translated as CASSLGGGGTEAFF.